This T cell receptor (beta chain) emerged from a study of Tregs in tolerant kidney transplant recipients. Here immunoSEQ multiplex PCR was the method, and the copy in TCRdb shows in-frame clones only, minus some. The sample has roughly 120,000 clones; 92% are singletons. From germline, CDR1 is SQVTM and CDR2 ANQGSEA. CDR3 length: 12 amino acids. As for this clone: The target antigen is unknown.

Study conclusions and caveats: Tregs expanded with activated donor B cells seemed most donor-specific.

The receptor's source is a human donor in good health. The sample was CD4+ T cells from blood. The gene calls are TRBV29-1 and TRBJ2-3; 8 bases line up with TRBD1. CDR3 DNA sequence: TGCAGTGCTACCCAGGGGGCCAGCGTCCCGTATTTT. It specifies CSATQGASVPYF.